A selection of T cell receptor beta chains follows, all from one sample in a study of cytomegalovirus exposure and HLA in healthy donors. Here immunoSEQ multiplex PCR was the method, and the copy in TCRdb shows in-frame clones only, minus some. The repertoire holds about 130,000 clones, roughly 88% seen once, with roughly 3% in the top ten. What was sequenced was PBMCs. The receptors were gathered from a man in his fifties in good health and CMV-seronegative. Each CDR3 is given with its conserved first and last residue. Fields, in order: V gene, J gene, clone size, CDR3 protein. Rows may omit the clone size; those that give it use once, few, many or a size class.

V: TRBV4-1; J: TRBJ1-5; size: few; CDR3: CASSLDRSLWPQHF
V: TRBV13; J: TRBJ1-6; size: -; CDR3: CASSTGQAGNSPLHF
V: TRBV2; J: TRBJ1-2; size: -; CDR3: CASDRTGSGYGYTF
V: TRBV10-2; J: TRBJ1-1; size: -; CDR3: CASSEQERGFF
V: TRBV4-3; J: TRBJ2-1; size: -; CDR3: CASSQAGSYNEQFF
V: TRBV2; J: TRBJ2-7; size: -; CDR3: CASSSDRTYEQYF
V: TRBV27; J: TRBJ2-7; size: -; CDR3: CASSSKIGTGGGEQYF
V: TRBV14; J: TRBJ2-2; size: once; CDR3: CASSHVGELFF
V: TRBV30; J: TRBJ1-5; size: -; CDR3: CAWKKRDRADQPQHF
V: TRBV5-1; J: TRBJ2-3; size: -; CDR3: CASSLGQIADTQYF
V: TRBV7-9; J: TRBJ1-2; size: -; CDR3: CASSLGAGYTF
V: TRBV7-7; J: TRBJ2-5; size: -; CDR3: CASSPGTSGETQYF
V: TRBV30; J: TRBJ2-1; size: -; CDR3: CAWSVAGNEQFF
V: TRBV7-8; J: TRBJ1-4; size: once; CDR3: CASSLSETEEKLFF
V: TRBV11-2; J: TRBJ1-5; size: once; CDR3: CASSRNRVQPQHF
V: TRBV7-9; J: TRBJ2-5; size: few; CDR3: CASSPPAGFGTQYF
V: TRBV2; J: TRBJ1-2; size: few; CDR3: CASNRQERGYTF
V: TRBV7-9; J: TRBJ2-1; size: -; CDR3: CASSQQGYEQFF
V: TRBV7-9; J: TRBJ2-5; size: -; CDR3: CASSLVVGGQETQYF
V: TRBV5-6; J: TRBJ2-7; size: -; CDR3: CASSTVKAGEQYF
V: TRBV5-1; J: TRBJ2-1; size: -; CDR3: CASRRRGENNEQFF
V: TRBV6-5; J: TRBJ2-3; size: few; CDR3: CASTQAGGTDTQYF
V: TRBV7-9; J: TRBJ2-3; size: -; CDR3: CASSPPGQGTGTDTQYF
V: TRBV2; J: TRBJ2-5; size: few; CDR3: CATRGDQETQYF
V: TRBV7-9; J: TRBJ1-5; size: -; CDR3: CASSLGTVQPQHF
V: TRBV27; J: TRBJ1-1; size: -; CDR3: CASSLSTGFTEAFF
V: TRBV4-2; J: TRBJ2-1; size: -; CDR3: CASSRGTSGAMRNEQFF
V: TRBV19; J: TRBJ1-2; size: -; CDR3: CASSITRDRPCF
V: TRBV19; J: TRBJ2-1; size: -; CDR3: CASSMLGAVSNEQFF
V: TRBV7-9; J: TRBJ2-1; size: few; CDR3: CASSLVRGRYEQFF
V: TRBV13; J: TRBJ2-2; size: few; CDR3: CASSPTGIVRTGELFF
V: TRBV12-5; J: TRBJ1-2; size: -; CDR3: CASGLVSRGPYGYTF
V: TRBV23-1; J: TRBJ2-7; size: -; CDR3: CASSQSRVVYEQYF
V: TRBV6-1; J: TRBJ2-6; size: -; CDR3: CASSLSPGANVLTF
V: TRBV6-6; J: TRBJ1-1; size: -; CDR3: CASMKQGAGEAFF
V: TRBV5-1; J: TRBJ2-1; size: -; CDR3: CASSPRSYNEQFF
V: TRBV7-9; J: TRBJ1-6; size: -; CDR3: CASSLGRSGSPLHF
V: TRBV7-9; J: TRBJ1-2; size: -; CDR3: CASSLDRGQGARGYTF
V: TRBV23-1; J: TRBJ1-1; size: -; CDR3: CASTGQGGMNTEAFF
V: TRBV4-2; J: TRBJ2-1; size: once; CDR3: CASSQELAGMGFF
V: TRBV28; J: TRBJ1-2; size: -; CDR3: CASTRGGDGYTF